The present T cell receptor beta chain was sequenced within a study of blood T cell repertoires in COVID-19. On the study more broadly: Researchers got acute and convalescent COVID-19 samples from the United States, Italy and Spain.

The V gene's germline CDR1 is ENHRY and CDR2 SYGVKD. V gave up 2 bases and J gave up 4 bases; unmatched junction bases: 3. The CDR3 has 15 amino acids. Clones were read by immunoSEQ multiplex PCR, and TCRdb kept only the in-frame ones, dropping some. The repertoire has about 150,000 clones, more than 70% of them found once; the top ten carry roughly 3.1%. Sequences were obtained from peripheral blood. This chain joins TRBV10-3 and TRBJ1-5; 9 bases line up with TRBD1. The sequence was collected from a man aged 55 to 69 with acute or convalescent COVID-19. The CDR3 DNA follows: TGTGCCATCAGTGAGACAGACAGGGGGAATCAGCCCCAGCATTTT. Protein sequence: CAISETDRGNQPQHF.